Below, one T cell receptor beta chain is given with its context. Donors were grouped by their self-reported clinical history. The data derive from a study of blood T cell repertoires in COVID-19. For the study at large: Acute and convalescent COVID-19 samples came from the United States, Italy and Spain.

Assay used: immunoSEQ multiplex PCR; TCRdb lists only in-frame clones, some missing. Counted here are some 380,000 clones, around 90% occurring once; the ten biggest clones make up more than 2%. This clonotype was sampled from a woman aged 40 to 50 with acute COVID-19. The sample comprised PBMCs or T cells enriched from blood (not recorded which).

In DNA, the CDR3 is TGTGCCTGGAGATTGGACAGGGGGCCCGGGGAGCTGTTTTTT. This translates into CAWRLDRGPGELFF. This rearrangement joins TRBV30 to TRBJ2-2; 11 nucleotides agree with TRBD1. The CDR3 totals 14 residues. The junction had 3 bases not matched to a gene; V was cut back by 3 bases and J by 6 bases. CDR1 and CDR2 (germline): GTSNPN, SVGIG (reference sequence).